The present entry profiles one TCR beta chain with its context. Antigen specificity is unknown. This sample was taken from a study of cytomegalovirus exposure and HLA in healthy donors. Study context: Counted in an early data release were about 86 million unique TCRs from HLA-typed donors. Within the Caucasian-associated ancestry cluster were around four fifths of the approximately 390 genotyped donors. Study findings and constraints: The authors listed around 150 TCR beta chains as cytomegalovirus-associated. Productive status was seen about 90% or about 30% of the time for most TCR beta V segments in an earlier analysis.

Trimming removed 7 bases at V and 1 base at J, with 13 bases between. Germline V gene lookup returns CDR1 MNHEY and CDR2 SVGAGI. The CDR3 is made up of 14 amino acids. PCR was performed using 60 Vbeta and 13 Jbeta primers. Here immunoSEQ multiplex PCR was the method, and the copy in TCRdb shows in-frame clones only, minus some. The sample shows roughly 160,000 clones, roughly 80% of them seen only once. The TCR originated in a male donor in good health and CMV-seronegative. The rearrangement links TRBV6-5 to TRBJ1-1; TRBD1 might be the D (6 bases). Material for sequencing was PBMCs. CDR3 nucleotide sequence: TGTGCCAGCACCAGGCAGACAGGGAACACTGAAGCTTTCTTT. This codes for CASTRQTGNTEAFF.